A selection of T cell receptor beta chains follows, all from one sample in a study of patients and donors after allogeneic stem cell transplantation. TCRdb re-called the RT-PCR reads through MiXCR, storing one row per CDR3 protein. Here the sample spans about 200,000 distinct CDR3 sequences, 41% being singletons. Sequencing was carried out using blood, either unsorted or a sorted T cell fraction (not recorded which). These receptors were obtained from a human donor who was either an allogeneic HSCT recipient or a stem cell or donor lymphocyte infusion donor (not recorded which). It is not recorded whose cells these are; they may come from a transplant donor. The CDR3 runs from the conserved cysteine through the conserved F or W. D genes are given only for firm matches.

j_call v_call d_call cdr3_aa
TRBJ1-4 TRBV6-2/TRBV6-3 TRBD1 CASSYSRTGPDEKLFF
TRBJ2-3 TRBV7-8 NA CASSLILLRSSDTQYF
TRBJ1-3 TRBV20-1 NA CSASDGDSGNTIYF
TRBJ1-1 TRBV5-1 NA CASSAASTTGLNTEAFF
TRBJ1-2 TRBV4-3 NA CASSPDTGGGRGGYTF
TRBJ1-3 TRBV25-1 NA CASTAGIAGNTIYF
TRBJ2-1 TRBV4-2 TRBD2 CASSQVSGRADEQFF
TRBJ1-1 TRBV6-2/TRBV6-3 TRBD1 CASKGAGDTEAFF
TRBJ2-3 TRBV29-1 NA CSVEVQDSTDTQYF
TRBJ1-1 TRBV5-1 TRBD1 CASSLRQGNTEAFF
TRBJ2-1 TRBV6-2/TRBV6-3 NA CASSYARALYNEQFF
TRBJ1-5 TRBV20-1 TRBD1 CSALDRAEYSNQPQHF
TRBJ2-3 TRBV10-3 NA CAISPGGVPDTQYF
TRBJ1-1 TRBV19 NA CASSIQGSNTEAFF
TRBJ1-1 TRBV9 NA CASSVVEVTEAFF
TRBJ2-1 TRBV3-1 TRBD2 CASSRTSGRAVNEQFF
TRBJ2-1 TRBV30 NA CAWSGSYNEQFF
TRBJ2-3 TRBV28 TRBD2 CASSLLAGEISGTDTQYF
TRBJ2-1 TRBV29-1 TRBD2 CSVEEWETSGIIAYNEQFF
TRBJ2-7 TRBV7-9 TRBD2 CASSKVTGTRAYEQYF
TRBJ2-7 TRBV30 TRBD1 CAWSGDRGTEQYF
TRBJ2-2 TRBV7-2 NA CASSPWGSAGELFF
TRBJ1-2 TRBV5-1 NA CASSLAASYWEGYTF
TRBJ2-7 TRBV12-3/TRBV12-4 NA CASSLGVGEQYF
TRBJ2-4 TRBV12-3/TRBV12-4 NA CASSLAGTVAKNIQYF
TRBJ2-1 TRBV15 NA CATSGAGFYNEQFF
TRBJ1-5 TRBV7-6 NA CASSLFGGETQPQHF
TRBJ2-1 TRBV6-1 NA CAAHGGTAYNEQFF
TRBJ2-2 TRBV7-9 NA CASSLPTPTGELFF
TRBJ1-1 TRBV5-6 NA CASSKPGRGNTEAFF
TRBJ1-1 TRBV20-1 TRBD1 CSAMRQGFEAFF
TRBJ2-3 TRBV9 NA CASSALWGWDTQYF
TRBJ2-1 TRBV12-3/TRBV12-4 NA CASTWLGGLSYNEQFF
TRBJ2-7 TRBV12-3/TRBV12-4 NA CASRRDSRHEQYF
TRBJ1-5 TRBV7-6 TRBD1 CASSPGGGNQPQHF
TRBJ1-1 TRBV5-6 TRBD1 CASSLIAGGPTEAFF